Sequencing of this T cell receptor (beta chain) was carried out in a study of blood T cell repertoires in COVID-19. TCRdb's copy holds only in-frame clones and misses some; the assay was immunoSEQ multiplex PCR. The sample has under 400,000 clones, about 89% seen once; the top ten hold about 2.1%. The CDR3 sequence is 14 residues long. Germline CDR1 and CDR2: DFQATT and SNEGSKA (reference sequence). The junction had 11 bases not matched to a gene; V was cut back by 3 bases and J by 7 bases. The sequencing sample was made of PBMCs or T cells enriched from blood (not recorded which). J is TRBJ2-7 and V is TRBV20-1, with 8 bases identical to TRBD1. The source is a man aged 40-49 years in a cohort exposed to, infected with or recovered from COVID-19 (not recorded which). CDR3 protein: CSASPIDRGWEQYF. The CDR3 nucleotides are TGCAGTGCTAGTCCCATAGACAGGGGATGGGAGCAGTACTTC.